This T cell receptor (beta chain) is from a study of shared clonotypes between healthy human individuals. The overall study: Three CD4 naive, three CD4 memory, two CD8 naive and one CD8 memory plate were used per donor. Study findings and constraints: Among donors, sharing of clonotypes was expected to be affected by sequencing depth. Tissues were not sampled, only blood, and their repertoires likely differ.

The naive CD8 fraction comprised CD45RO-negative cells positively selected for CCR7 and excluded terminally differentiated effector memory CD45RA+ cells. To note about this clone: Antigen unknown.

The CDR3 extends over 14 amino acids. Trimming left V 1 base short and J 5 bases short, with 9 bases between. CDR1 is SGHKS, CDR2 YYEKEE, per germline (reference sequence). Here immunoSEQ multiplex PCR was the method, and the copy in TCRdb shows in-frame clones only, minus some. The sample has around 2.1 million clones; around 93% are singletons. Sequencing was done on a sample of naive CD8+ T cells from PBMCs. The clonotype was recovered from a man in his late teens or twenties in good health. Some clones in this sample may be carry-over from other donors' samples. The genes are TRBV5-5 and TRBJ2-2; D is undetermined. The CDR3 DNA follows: TGTGCCAGCAGCTTGACTTTTCGGACCGGGGAGCTGTTTTTT. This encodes CASSLTFRTGELFF.